The present TCR beta chain was sequenced within a study of Graves' ophthalmopathy and Graves' hyperthyroidism listed by TCRdb under 2018. Looking at the study overall: Peripheral blood was collected at initial diagnosis, prior to any treatment. To explore V-J signatures that distinguish ophthalmopathy from hyperthyroidism, a discovery set of 100 patients was enrolled, made up of roughly 41 with ophthalmopathy and 55 to 65 with stable hyperthyroidism. In total, approximately 140 blood samples were TCR-sequenced: some 40 ophthalmopathy, roughly 80 hyperthyroidism and about 17 hyperthyroidism-to-ophthalmopathy patients. To tell Graves' ophthalmopathy apart from Graves' hyperthyroidism, and to predict which patients would progress to ophthalmopathy, the study relied on TCR beta repertoire signatures. For training and testing, the 80 to 100 patients in the discovery cohort were randomly divided in a 7:3 ratio. After sampling, hyperthyroidism patients received methimazole starting at 30 mg daily, and ophthalmopathy patients received high-dose intravenous methylprednisolone. For independent validation, a separate cohort was made up of around 19 hyperthyroidism patients plus 17 patients who later progressed from hyperthyroidism to ophthalmopathy. T-cell repertoires of thyroid tissue and blood were compared in six or seven hyperthyroidism patients. On the study overall, not on this receptor specifically: Sample size was not predetermined statistically, and investigators were not blinded to group allocation. Most expanded thyroid clonotypes with a frequency above 0.001 also appeared in blood, which suggests that blood repertoires may reflect the immune response in the thyroid. In validation, the model predicted ophthalmopathy progression with 70.59% sensitivity and about 77% specificity; roughly 12 predicted patients were CT-confirmed with GO in a median of approximately 6.5 months. In cross-validation, the 13-signature model distinguished ophthalmopathy from stable hyperthyroidism with less than 90% sensitivity and 81.08% specificity, while in the test set the corresponding values were roughly 80% and 75%.

The ophthalmopathy patients had moderately to severely active disease, with a Clinical Activity Score of 3 or higher, a NOSPECS grade of 4 or higher, and a disease duration of less than 3 months. Patients with other autoimmune diseases, uncontrolled infections, pregnancy or lactation were excluded. Diagnosis was based on clinical symptoms, serum thyroxine, TRAb, thyroid ultrasound and orbital computed tomography. Using Ficoll-Paque density gradient centrifugation, PBMCs were isolated from 9.5 to 10 ml of fresh peripheral blood. Total RNA was extracted using Trizol reagent, and RNA quality was checked on an Agilent 2100 Bioanalyzer. The junction shows trimming of 6 bases on V and 7 bases on J, and the gene matches do not reach 8 bases of it. CDR1 is given as MNHEY and CDR2 as SVGEGT, both from the germline V gene. Inclusive of the bounding cysteine and phenylalanine, the CDR3 is 15 residues long. Just the 45-base CDR3 DNA is kept, in frame starting at base 1.

For repertoire sequencing, TCR beta CDR3 regions were amplified from RNA transcripts. HTBI primers and the Qiagen OneStep RT-PCR kit were used in a first-round RT-PCR, which was followed by a second-round multiplex PCR, size selection and purification. Sequencing of the libraries was carried out on an Illumina HiSeq2000 in paired-end mode with 100 bp reads. The paper's data handling went like this. SOAPnuke was used to process the reads, removing any read that contained adapters or uncalled bases, had a mean Phred below 15, or lacked an exact match to the constant primer or identifier. COPE v1.2.5 was used to merge the high-quality paired reads. Each unique nucleotide sequence was treated as a clonotype, and MiTCR v1.1 was used to align the clonotypes to the IMGT TRB V, D and J references. Only V-J combinations with frequency above 0.0001 were analysed, covering 99% to 99.2% of repertoires. A TCR clonal expansion and chaos score per V-J combination was defined as the ratio of F50 clonal expansion to chaos observed in the TCRdist matrix. Welch's t-statistics and random forest were used to reduce features to about a dozen V-J combinations, which were fed into a naive Bayes classifier. The Morisita-Horn index was used to measure how similar the thyroid and blood repertoires were. The public reads were reanalyzed by TCRdb: fastp trimming at Q25, MiXCR alignment, in-frame beta chains only. Each entry merges the rows of one CDR3 protein and shows their most common DNA and genes. V and J calls and clone size were set by TCRdb, not the authors. The sample contains around 400,000 distinct CDR3 sequences, around 16% of them found a single time. Roughly 1.4% of the sample rests with the top ten.

The table lists this clonotype with many counts. Its specific antigen is unknown. Base qualities are missing; no much larger clone stands one base away. This receptor chain uses TRBV6-2 or TRBV6-3 and TRBJ2-2, and 10 junction bases match TRBD1. The clonotype was recovered from a woman between 18 and 30 years old with Graves' ophthalmopathy. Donor details come from another sample of the same person, matched by shared clones. Sequencing was done on a sample of peripheral blood. The DNA is as follows: TGTGCCAGCAGCCCGACAGGGGGCAGGATCGGGGAGCTGTTTTTT. Translated, this is CASSPTGGRIGELFF.